This T cell receptor (beta chain) was recovered during a study of cytomegalovirus exposure and HLA in healthy donors. Regarding the study as a whole: The authors later linked a missense DCLRE1C variant to TCR beta V- and J-gene trimming. Rarity marked most TCR sequences, yet some public TCRs occurred in many donors. In a later analysis, an Asian-associated ancestry cluster reportedly showed fewer N-insertions than the approximately 640-donor mean.

Vbeta (60) and Jbeta (13) primers were used in the PCR. Using immunoSEQ multiplex PCR, the repertoire was profiled, and TCRdb retains in-frame clones only, with some absent. The sample contains 170,000 or so clones, around four fifths of which appear only once. The CDR3 spans 14 residues. V was clipped by 5 bases and J by 5 bases, with 15 bases between them. The germline CDR1 and CDR2 sequences are SGHAT and FQDESV (reference sequence). A note on this clone: Its antigen is undetermined.

The sequenced sample consisted of PBMCs. The chain carries TRBV11-1 and TRBJ1-1, with D tentatively TRBD1 (6 bases). The sequence derives from a man aged 50-59 years in good health and CMV-seronegative. This CDR3 reads CASSINRVGTEAFF. The CDR3 DNA is TGTGCCAGCAGCATAAACAGGGTTGGGACTGAAGCTTTCTTT.